The subject of this entry is one T cell receptor beta chain. About 30,000 T cell genomes, or approximately 200 ng DNA, went into the sorted-subset replicate PCRs. The data were produced by immunoSEQ multiplex PCR, yet TCRdb's version contains in-frame clones alone and is incomplete. In the table there are about 2.3 million clones, roughly 92% of which are singletons. Germline-derived CDR1 and CDR2 are MDHEN and SYDVKM. V lost 10 bases and J 4 bases, leaving 22 bases between the germline ends. The CDR3 is 16 amino acids. The data were taken from a study of shared clonotypes between healthy human individuals.

V gene TRBV28 combines with J gene TRBJ2-2; possibly TRBD2 for D (7 bases). The source of this sequence is a man in his late teens or twenties in good health. Some clones in this sample may be carry-over from other donors' samples. What was sequenced was naive CD4+ T cells from PBMCs. The subset is: CD45RA+ positively selected. The CDR3 region is CATTSGGGIGTGELFF. The CDR3 DNA follows: TGTGCCACTACGTCGGGGGGCGGGATAGGCACCGGGGAGCTGTTTTTT.